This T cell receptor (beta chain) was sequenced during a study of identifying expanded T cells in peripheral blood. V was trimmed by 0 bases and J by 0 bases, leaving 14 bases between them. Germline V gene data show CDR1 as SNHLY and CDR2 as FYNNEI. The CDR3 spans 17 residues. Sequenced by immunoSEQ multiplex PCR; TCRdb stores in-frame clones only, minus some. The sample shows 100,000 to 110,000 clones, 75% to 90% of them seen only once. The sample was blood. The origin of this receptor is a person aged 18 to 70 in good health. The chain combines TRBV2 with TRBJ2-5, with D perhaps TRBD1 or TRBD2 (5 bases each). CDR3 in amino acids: CASSEARRTLYQETQYF. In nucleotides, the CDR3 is TGTGCCAGCAGTGAAGCGCGGAGGACATTGTACCAAGAGACCCAGTACTTC.